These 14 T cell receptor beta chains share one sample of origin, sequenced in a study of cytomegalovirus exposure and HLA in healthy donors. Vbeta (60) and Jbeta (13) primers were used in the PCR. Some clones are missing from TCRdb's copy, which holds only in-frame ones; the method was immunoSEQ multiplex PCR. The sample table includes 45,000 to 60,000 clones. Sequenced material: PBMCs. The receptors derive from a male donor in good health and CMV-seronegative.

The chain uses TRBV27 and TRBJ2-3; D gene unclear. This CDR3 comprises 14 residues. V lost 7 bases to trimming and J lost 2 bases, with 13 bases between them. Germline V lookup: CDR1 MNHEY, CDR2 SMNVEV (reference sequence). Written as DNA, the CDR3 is TGTGCCAGCACCTCGCTGCAGTCCACAGATACGCAGTATTTT. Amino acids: CASTSLQSTDTQYF.

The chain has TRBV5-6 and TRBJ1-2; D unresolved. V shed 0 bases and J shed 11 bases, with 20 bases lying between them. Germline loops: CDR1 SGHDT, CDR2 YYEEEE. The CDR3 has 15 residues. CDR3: CASSLEAGLSIVYTF. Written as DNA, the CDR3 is TGTGCCAGCAGCTTGGAGGCAGGCTTATCAATAGTATACACCTTC.

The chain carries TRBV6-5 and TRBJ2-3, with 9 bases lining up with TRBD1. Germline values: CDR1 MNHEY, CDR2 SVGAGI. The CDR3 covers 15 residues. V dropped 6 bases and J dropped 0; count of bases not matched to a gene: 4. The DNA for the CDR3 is TGTGCCAGCAGCCGGGGGACAGGGAGCACAGATACGCAGTATTTT. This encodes CASSRGTGSTDTQYF.

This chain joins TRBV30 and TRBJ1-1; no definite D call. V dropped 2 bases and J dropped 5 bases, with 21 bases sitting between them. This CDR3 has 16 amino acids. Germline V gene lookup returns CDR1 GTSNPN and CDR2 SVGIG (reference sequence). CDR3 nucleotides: TGTGCCTGGAGTAACCACCTGACGGTCGTCGGGACTGAAGCTTTCTTT. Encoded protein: CAWSNHLTVVGTEAFF.

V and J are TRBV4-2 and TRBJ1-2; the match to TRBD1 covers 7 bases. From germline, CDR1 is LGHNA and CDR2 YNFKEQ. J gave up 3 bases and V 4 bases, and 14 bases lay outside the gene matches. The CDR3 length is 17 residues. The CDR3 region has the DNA TGTGCCAGCAGCCTCCCCCTACTCGACAGGGTGGACTATGGCTACACCTTC. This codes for CASSLPLLDRVDYGYTF.

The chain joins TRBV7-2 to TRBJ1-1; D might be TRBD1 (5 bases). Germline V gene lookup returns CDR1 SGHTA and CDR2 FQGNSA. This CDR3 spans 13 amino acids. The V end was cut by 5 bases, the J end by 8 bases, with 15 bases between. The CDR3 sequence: CASSAVGLGEAFF. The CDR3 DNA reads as TGTGCCAGCAGCGCCGTGGGGCTGGGAGAAGCTTTCTTT. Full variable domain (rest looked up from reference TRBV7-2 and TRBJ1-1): GAGVSQSPSNKVTEKGKDVELRCDPISGHTALYWYRQSLGQGLEFLIYFQGNSAPDKSGLPSDRFSAERTGGSVSTLTIQRTQQEDSAVYLCASSAVGLGEAFFGQGTRLTVV.

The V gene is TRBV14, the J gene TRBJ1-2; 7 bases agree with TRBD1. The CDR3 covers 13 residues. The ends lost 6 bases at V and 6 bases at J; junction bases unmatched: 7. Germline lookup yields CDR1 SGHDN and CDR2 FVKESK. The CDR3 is CASRYTGANGYTF. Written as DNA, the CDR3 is TGTGCCAGCAGGTACACAGGGGCGAATGGCTACACCTTC.

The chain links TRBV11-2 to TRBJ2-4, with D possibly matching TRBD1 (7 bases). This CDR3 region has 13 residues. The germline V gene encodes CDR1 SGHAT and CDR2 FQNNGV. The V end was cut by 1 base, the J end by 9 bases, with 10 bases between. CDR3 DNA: TGTGCCAGCAGCTTAGGTCAGGGGGGCATTCAGTACTTC. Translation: CASSLGQGGIQYF.

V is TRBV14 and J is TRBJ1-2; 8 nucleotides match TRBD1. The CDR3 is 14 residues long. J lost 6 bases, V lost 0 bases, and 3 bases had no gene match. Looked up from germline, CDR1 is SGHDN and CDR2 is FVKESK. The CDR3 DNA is TGTGCCAGCAGCCAAGATGGGACAGGCAATGGCTACACCTTC. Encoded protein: CASSQDGTGNGYTF.

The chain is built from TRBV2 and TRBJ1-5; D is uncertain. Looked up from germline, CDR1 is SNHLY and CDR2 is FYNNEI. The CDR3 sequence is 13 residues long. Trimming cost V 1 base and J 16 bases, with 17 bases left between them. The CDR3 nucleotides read TGTGCCAGCAGTGAAGTAGCGGATAGAACCGAACATTTT. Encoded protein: CASSEVADRTEHF.

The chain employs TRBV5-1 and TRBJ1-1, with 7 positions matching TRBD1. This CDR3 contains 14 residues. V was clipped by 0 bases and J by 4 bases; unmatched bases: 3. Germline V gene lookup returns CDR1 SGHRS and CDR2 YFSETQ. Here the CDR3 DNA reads TGCGCCAGCAGCTTGGCCGACAGGGCCACTGAAGCTTTCTTT. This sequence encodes CASSLADRATEAFF.

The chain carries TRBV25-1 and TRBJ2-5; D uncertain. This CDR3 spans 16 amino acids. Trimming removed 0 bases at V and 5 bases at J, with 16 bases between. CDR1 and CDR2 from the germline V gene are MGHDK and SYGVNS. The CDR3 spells CASSEYSPRYLETQYF. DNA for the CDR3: TGTGCCAGCAGTGAATATTCCCCCAGGTATCTGGAGACCCAGTACTTC.

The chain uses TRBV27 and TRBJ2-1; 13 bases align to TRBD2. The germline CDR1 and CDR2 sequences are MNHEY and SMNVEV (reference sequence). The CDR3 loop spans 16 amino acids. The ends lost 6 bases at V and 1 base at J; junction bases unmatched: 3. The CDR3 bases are TGTGCCAGCAGAGGGACTAGCGGGGAATCCTACAATGAGCAGTTCTTC. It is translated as CASRGTSGESYNEQFF.

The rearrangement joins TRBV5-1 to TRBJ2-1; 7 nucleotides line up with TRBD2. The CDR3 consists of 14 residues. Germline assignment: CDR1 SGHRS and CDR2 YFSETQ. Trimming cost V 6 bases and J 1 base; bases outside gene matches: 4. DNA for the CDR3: TGCGCCAGCACTCTAGCGGATTCCTACAATGAGCAGTTCTTC. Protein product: CASTLADSYNEQFF. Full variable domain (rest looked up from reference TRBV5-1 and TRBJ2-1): KAGVTQTPRYLIKTRGQQVTLSCSPISGHRSVSWYQQTPGQGLQFLFEYFSETQRNKGNFPGRFSGRQFSNSRSEMNVSTLELGDSALYLCASTLADSYNEQFFGPGTRLTVL.